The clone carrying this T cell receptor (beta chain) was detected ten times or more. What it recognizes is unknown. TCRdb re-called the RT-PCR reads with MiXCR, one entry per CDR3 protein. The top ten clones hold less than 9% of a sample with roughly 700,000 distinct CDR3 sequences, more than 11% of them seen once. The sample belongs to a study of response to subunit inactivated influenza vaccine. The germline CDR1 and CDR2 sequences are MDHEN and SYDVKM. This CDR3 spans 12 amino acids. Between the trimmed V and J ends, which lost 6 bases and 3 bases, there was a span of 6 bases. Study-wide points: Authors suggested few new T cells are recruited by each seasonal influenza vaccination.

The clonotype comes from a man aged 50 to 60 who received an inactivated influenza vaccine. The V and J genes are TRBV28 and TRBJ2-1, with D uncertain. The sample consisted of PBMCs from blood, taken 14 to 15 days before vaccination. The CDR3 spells CASSPIYNEQFF. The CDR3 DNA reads TGTGCCAGCAGCCCGATCTACAATGAGCAGTTCTTC. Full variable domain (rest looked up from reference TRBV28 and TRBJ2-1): DVKVTQSSRYLVKRTGEKVFLECVQDMDHENMFWYRQDPGLGLRLIYFSYDVKMKEKGDIPEGYSVSREKKERFSLILESASTNQTSMYLCASSPIYNEQFFGPGTRLTVL.